Detailed here is one T cell receptor (beta chain). The V and J ends lost 1 base and 8 bases respectively, with 14 bases between them. Germline V gene lookup returns CDR1 LGHDT and CDR2 YNNKEL (reference sequence). The CDR3 runs 15 residues. This entry is derived from a study of blood T cell repertoires in COVID-19. For the study at large: Sites across the United States, Italy and Spain contributed samples from acute and convalescent COVID-19. The analysed material was cDNA or gDNA that came from T cells, B-cell-depleted T cells, or PBMCs.

In the source study's methods: Nucleated cell number was recorded as an estimate derived from reference gene primer amplification. Repertoires were generated with immunoSEQ multiplex PCR, while TCRdb's copy carries only in-frame clones and drops some. Clone size and the V and J calls come from that table; the DNA yielded D and trimming. The sample has 98,000 or so clones, just over 85% seen once; the top ten hold over 10%. The source material was peripheral blood. The chain joins TRBV3-1 (or the pseudogene TRBV3-2) to TRBJ1-4; D unclear. This clonotype was sampled from a woman aged 60-75 years in a cohort sampled during active or convalescent COVID-19. This CDR3 reads CASSQATGSREKLFF. In DNA, the CDR3 is TGTGCCAGCAGCCAAGCTACCGGGTCTAGGGAAAAACTGTTTTTT.